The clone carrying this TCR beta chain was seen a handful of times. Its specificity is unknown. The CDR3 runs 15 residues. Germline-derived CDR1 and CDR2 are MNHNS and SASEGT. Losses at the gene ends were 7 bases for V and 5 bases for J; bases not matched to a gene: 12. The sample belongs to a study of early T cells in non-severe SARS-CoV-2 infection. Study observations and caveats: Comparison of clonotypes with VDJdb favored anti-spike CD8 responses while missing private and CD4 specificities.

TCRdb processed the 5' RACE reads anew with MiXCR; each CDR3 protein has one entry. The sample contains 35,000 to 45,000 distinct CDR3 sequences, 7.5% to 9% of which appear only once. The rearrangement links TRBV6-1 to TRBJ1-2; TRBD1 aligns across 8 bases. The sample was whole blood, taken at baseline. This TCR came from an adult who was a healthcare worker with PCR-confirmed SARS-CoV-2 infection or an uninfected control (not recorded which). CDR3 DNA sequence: TGTGCCAGCAATCCCCTGGCCAGGGGGCAATATGGCTACACCTTC. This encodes CASNPLARGQYGYTF.